Shown below are 10 T cell receptor beta chains from a single sample sequenced in a study of a mutant IDH1 vaccine in newly diagnosed glioma. Time point: week 23, last vaccination. Vaccinated patients received 300 ug of mutant IDH1 20-mer peptide per dose, with topical imiquimod. What these receptors recognize is not known. The assay was immunoSEQ multiplex PCR, and TCRdb's table has in-frame clones only and misses some. The sample has approximately 81,000 clones, approximately 85% seen once. Sequencing used PBMCs, obtained from a glioma patient whose treatment included an IDH1 peptide vaccine. The receptors were gathered from a man younger than 45 with glioma. Some clones in this sample may be carry-over from other donors' samples.

The chain carries TRBV4-2 and TRBJ1-1; D is uncertain. CDR1 LGHNA and CDR2 YNFKEQ come from the germline V gene. CDR3 length: 15 residues. Trimming cost V 0 bases and J 0 bases, with 8 bases left between them. CDR3 loop: CASSQDNGMNTEAFF. The CDR3 nucleotides are TGTGCCAGCAGCCAAGATAACGGAATGAACACTGAAGCTTTCTTT.

The chain has TRBV10-3 and TRBJ1-1; D perhaps matches TRBD1 (6 bases). Trimming stripped 8 bases from V and 0 bases from J, with 10 bases between. The CDR3 spans 13 residues. CDR1 and CDR2 (germline): ENHRY, SYGVKD. The CDR3 spells CAIHQGMNTEAFF. The CDR3 DNA is TGTGCCATCCACCAGGGGATGAACACTGAAGCTTTCTTT.

Within the sample, this clone is medium-sized (0.01 to 0.1%). V and J are TRBV4-1 and TRBJ2-7, with unresolved D. Trimming pared 6 bases from V and 1 base from J, leaving 13 bases between. The germline V gene has CDR1 MGHRA and CDR2 YSYEKL. The CDR3 spans 14 residues. The CDR3: CASRLGPNSYEQYF. The CDR3 region has the DNA TGCGCCAGCAGACTCGGACCGAATTCCTACGAGCAGTACTTC.

This rearrangement joins TRBV11-2 to TRBJ2-2; the D is unclear. V was trimmed by 5 bases and J by 5 bases, leaving 9 bases between them. The CDR3 has 13 residues. CDR1 and CDR2 from the germline V gene are SGHAT and FQNNGV. In nucleotides, the CDR3 is TGTGCCAGCAGCCCTTTCCATACCGGGGAGCTGTTTTTT. This sequence encodes CASSPFHTGELFF.

This chain connects TRBV25-1 to TRBJ1-5; D gene unclear. The germline V gene encodes CDR1 MGHDK and CDR2 SYGVNS. CDR3 length: 13 amino acids. V was clipped by 3 bases and J by 5 bases, with 8 bases between them. In DNA form, the CDR3 reads TGTGCCAGCAGTGATGGTAATTATCAGCCCCAGCATTTT. Translated, it gives CASSDGNYQPQHF.

The chain is built from TRBV28 and TRBJ1-4; no clear D. This CDR3 spans 14 amino acids. Trimming took off 2 bases at V and 3 bases at J, with 7 bases between the two ends. Germline-derived CDR1 and CDR2 are MDHEN and SYDVKM. The CDR3 loop reads CASSLRVPNEKLFF. The CDR3 DNA sequence: TGTGCCAGCAGTTTACGGGTTCCTAATGAAAAACTGTTTTTT.

Only a few counts were recorded for this clone. V is TRBV29-1 and J is TRBJ2-5; 9 bases are a match to TRBD1. Trimming cost V 8 bases and J 5 bases; bases outside gene matches: 6. The CDR3 is 12 residues long. Germline CDR1 and CDR2: SQVTM and ANQGSEA. The CDR3 here is CSQQGARETQYF. For the CDR3, the DNA is TGCAGCCAACAGGGGGCACGGGAGACCCAGTACTTC.

The genes are TRBV11-2 and TRBJ1-1; D not certain. V was trimmed by 1 base and J by 6 bases, leaving 9 bases between them. Germline V gives CDR1 SGHAT, CDR2 FQNNGV. The CDR3 runs to 13 residues. In nucleotides, the CDR3 is TGTGCCAGCAGCTTAGGGGCAGCATCTGAAGCTTTCTTT. It specifies CASSLGAASEAFF.

The V call is TRBV6-6, the J call TRBJ1-1; TRBD1 matches 7 bases. The CDR3 covers 14 residues. Germline CDR1 reads MNHNY; CDR2 reads SVGAGI (reference sequence). V was pared by 5 bases and J by 2 bases, with 5 bases of the junction left unmatched. CDR3 loop: CASSVRGGNTEAFF. The CDR3 nucleotides read TGTGCCAGCAGTGTCAGGGGGGGAAACACTGAAGCTTTCTTT.

This CDR3 reads CASSELQGRIYGYTF. CDR3 bases: TGTGCCAGCAGTGAATTGCAGGGGCGTATCTATGGCTACACCTTC. This chain links TRBV6-1 with TRBJ1-2; a possible D gene is TRBD1 (6 bases). V lost 2 bases, J lost 4 bases, and 14 bases lay in between. CDR1 and CDR2 (germline): MNHNS, SASEGT. This CDR3 region has 15 residues.